This T cell receptor (beta chain) was documented in a study of HIV-infected children after antiretroviral therapy interruption. Whole-study context: Recorded EBV and CMV exposure existed for most children.

A 3' RACE protocol on RNA, with unique molecular identifiers, produced the TCR library. TCRdb ran MiXCR on the 3' RACE reads and lists one entry per CDR3 protein. The sample shows 35,000 to 50,000 distinct CDR3 sequences, 5% to 8% of them seen only once. Treatment indicated: PENTA 11 planned treatment interruption arm or continuous ART arm. The CDR3 totals 16 residues. Germline V gene lookup returns CDR1 MNHNY and CDR2 SVGAGI (reference sequence). With 4 bases clipped from V and 2 bases from J, the junction kept 10 bases outside the gene matches. The chain couples TRBV6-6 to TRBJ1-2; TRBD1 agrees at 7 bases. Specimen: CD45RA+ CD4+ T cells from PBMCs, pooled from several time points, collected from a donor given antiretroviral therapy, either interrupted or continuous. Indicated subset: naive CD4+ CD45RA+ CD45RO- T cells. This TCR derives from a pool of human donors with HIV. The CDR3 DNA reads as TGTGCCAGCAGTTCCTCCTTTGGACAGGAGAACTATGGCTACACCTTC. This gives the protein CASSSSFGQENYGYTF.